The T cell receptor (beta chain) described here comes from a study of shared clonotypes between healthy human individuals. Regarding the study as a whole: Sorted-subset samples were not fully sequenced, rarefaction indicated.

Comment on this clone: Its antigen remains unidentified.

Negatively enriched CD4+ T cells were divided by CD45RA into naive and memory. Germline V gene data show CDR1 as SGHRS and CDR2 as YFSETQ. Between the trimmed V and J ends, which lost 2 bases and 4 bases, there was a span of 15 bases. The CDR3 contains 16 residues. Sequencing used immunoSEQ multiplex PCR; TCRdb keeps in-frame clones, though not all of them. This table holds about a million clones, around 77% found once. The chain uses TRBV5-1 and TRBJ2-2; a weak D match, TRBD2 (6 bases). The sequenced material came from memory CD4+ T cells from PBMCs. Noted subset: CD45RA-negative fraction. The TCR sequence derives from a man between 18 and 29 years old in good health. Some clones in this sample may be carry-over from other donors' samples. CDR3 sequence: CASSFPGRSGTGELFF. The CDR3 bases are TGCGCCAGCAGCTTCCCCGGGAGAAGCGGCACCGGGGAGCTGTTTTTT.